These 9 T cell receptor beta chains were all obtained from the same sample, sequenced in a study of cytomegalovirus exposure and HLA in healthy donors. PCR employed 60 Vbeta and 13 Jbeta primers. The table came from immunoSEQ multiplex PCR; TCRdb's copy has only in-frame clones and leaves some out. The data show under 250,000 clones, with around three quarters seen just once and under 2% held by the top ten. The sequencing sample was made of PBMCs. Receptors were obtained from a man younger than 45 in good health and CMV-seronegative.

This sequence joins TRBV5-1 and TRBJ1-2, with 7 bases fitting TRBD1. Losses at the gene ends were 3 bases for V and 3 bases for J; bases not matched to a gene: 11. The CDR3 runs to 16 residues. Germline CDR1 reads SGHRS; CDR2 reads YFSETQ. As DNA, the CDR3 is TGCGCCAGCAGCTGGGGACAGAAGGAGACTCACTATGGCTACACCTTC. It is translated as CASSWGQKETHYGYTF.

The CDR3 DNA sequence: TGTGCCAGCAGCGTAGGCGTTGAGGGACAAAGGAACACTGAAGCTTTCTTT. Residues: CASSVGVEGQRNTEAFF. V and J are TRBV9 and TRBJ1-1; D perhaps matches TRBD1 (6 bases). V lost 0 bases and J 1 base, leaving 16 bases between the germline ends. This CDR3 has 17 residues. Germline loops: CDR1 SGDLS, CDR2 YYNGEE.

The chain recombines TRBV4-1 with TRBJ1-4, with a possible D match to TRBD1 (5 bases). The germline V gene encodes CDR1 MGHRA and CDR2 YSYEKL. This CDR3 region has 17 residues. V shed 0 bases and J shed 6 bases, with 17 bases lying between them. CDR3 protein: CASSQDGFIGGDEKLFF. For the CDR3, the DNA is TGCGCCAGCAGCCAAGATGGGTTCATTGGGGGGGATGAAAAACTGTTTTTT.

The rearrangement links TRBV28 to TRBJ1-2, with a tentative D call TRBD1 (6 bases). The CDR3 is 12 residues long. V was pared by 5 bases and J by 8 bases, with 12 bases between. Germline-derived CDR1 and CDR2 are MDHEN and SYDVKM. DNA of the CDR3: TGTGCCAGCAGTCTCCGACAGGAGGGCTACACCTTC. Protein sequence: CASSLRQEGYTF.

Only a few counts were recorded for this clone. The chain uses TRBV5-1 and TRBJ2-7; the D gene is possibly TRBD1 (5 bases). This CDR3 region has 14 residues. The V gene lost 2 bases and the J gene lost 5 bases, with 14 bases spanning the gap. CDR1 and CDR2 (germline): SGHRS, YFSETQ. The CDR3 sequence: CASSFPGFENEQYF. The CDR3 nucleotides read TGCGCCAGCAGCTTCCCAGGGTTCGAAAACGAGCAGTACTTC.

The genes are TRBV28 and TRBJ1-6; weak D call: TRBD1 (5 bases). CDR1 MDHEN and CDR2 SYDVKM come from the germline V gene. The CDR3 runs 16 residues. Trimming cost V 3 bases and J 11 bases, with 20 bases left between them. CDR3 loop: CASSLRGSSLYTPLHF. The DNA of the CDR3 is TGTGCCAGCAGTTTGCGGGGCAGCAGCCTCTATACACCCCTCCACTTT.

This clone came up a few times. V is TRBV19 and J is TRBJ2-6; tentatively, D is TRBD2 (6 bases). The length of the CDR3 is 16 residues. With 5 bases removed from V and 2 bases from J, the gap between germline ends came to 13 bases. CDR1 is LNHDA and CDR2 is SQIVND in the germline V gene (reference sequence). CDR3 bases: TGTGCCAGTAGTGTACCCGGGGGTGCTGGGGCCAACGTCCTGACTTTC. Its protein is CASSVPGGAGANVLTF.

This clone was observed a handful of times. The gene calls are TRBV5-1 and TRBJ2-1; 7 bases are a match to TRBD2. There are 15 residues in the CDR3. Per germline, CDR1 SGHRS and CDR2 YFSETQ. V shed 4 bases and J 6 bases; nucleotides not matched to a gene: 10. The CDR3 protein is CASSPGVSGANEQFF. The CDR3 DNA reads as TGCGCCAGCAGCCCTGGGGTGAGCGGGGCCAATGAGCAGTTCTTC.

In its sample, this clone was seen once. The chain links TRBV25-1 to TRBJ2-7; 13 bases are shared with TRBD2. CDR1 MGHDK and CDR2 SYGVNS come from the germline V gene. This CDR3 contains 15 residues. With 5 bases clipped from V and 1 base from J, the junction kept 2 bases outside the gene matches. The CDR3 loop reads CASSLGLAGSYEQYF. CDR3 DNA: TGTGCCAGCAGTCTGGGACTAGCGGGGTCCTACGAGCAGTACTTC.